This TCR beta chain was retrieved from a study of early T cells in non-severe SARS-CoV-2 infection. The CDR3 length is 14 residues. Per germline, CDR1 PRHDT and CDR2 FYEKMQ (reference sequence). Trimming left V 0 bases short and J 0 bases short, with 6 bases between. This clonotype was detected only a few times. One entry per CDR3 protein, called by TCRdb with MiXCR from the 5' RACE reads. The sample includes 30,000 or so distinct CDR3 sequences, under 7.5% of them seen just once. The clonotype comes from an adult who was a healthcare worker with PCR-confirmed SARS-CoV-2 infection or an uninfected control (not recorded which). The chain has TRBV13 and TRBJ2-7; no firm D call. Sequencing was performed on whole blood. Here the CDR3 DNA reads TGTGCCAGCAGCTTAGGGCGGTACTCCTACGAGCAGTACTTC. Translation gives CASSLGRYSYEQYF. Variable domain in full (rest from reference TRBV13 and TRBJ2-7): AAGVIQSPRHLIKEKRETATLKCYPIPRHDTVYWYQQGPGQDPQFLISFYEKMQSDKGSIPDRFSAQQFSDYHSELNMSSLELGDSALYFCASSLGRYSYEQYFGPGTRLTVT.